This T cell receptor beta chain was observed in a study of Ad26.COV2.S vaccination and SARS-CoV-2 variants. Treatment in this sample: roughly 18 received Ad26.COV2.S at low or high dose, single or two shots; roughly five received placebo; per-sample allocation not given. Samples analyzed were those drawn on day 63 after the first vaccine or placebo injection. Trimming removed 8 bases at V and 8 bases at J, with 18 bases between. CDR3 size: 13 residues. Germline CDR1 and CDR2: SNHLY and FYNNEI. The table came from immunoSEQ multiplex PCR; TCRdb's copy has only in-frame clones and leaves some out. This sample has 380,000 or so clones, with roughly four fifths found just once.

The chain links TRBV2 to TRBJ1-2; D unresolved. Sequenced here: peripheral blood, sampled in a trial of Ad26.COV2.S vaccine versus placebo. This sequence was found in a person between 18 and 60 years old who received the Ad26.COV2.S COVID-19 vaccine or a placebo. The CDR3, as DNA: TGTGCCAGCCGTCTCCCCGGGGTAGTGGGCTACACCTTC. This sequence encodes CASRLPGVVGYTF.